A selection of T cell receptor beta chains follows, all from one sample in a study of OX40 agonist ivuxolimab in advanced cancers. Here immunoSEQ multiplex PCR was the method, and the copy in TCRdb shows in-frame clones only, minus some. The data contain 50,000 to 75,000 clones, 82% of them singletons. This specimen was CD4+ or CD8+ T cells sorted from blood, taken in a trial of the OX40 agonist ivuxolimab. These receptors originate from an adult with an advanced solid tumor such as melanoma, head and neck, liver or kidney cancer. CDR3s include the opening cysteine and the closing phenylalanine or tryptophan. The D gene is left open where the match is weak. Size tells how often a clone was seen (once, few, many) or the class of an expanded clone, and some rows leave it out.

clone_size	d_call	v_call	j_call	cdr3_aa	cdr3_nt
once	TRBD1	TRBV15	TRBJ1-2	CATSIPGQDRGYTF	TGTGCCACCAGCATCCCCGGACAGGATCGCGGCTACACCTTC
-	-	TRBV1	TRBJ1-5	CTSSQRTGPDSNQPQHF	TGCACCAGCAGCCAGCGGACAGGGCCGGATAGCAATCAGCCCCAGCATTTT
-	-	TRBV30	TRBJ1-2	CAWSVLQGYTF	TGTGCCTGGAGTGTACTCCAAGGCTACACCTTC
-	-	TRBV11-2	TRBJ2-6	CASSLIRAGANVLTF	TGTGCCAGCAGCTTAATCAGGGCTGGGGCCAACGTCCTGACTTTC
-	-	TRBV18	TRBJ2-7	CASSVTGTRAYEQYF	TGTGCCAGCTCTGTAACCGGGACACGGGCCTACGAGCAGTACTTC
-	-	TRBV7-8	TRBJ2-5	CASSFRGGEETQYF	TGTGCCAGCAGCTTCCGCGGAGGGGAAGAGACCCAGTACTTC
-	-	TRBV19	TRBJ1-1	CASSIQSVNTEAFF	TGTGCCAGTAGTATTCAGTCGGTGAACACTGAAGCTTTCTTT
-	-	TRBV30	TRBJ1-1	CAWSEARHTEAFF	TGTGCCTGGAGTGAGGCACGTCACACTGAAGCTTTCTTT
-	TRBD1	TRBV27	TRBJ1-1	CASSSRQGVEREAEAFF	TGTGCCAGCAGTTCACGACAGGGGGTTGAAAGGGAAGCTGAAGCTTTCTTT
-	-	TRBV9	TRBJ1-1	CASSVGQGLNTEAFF	TGTGCCAGCAGCGTAGGTCAGGGCCTGAACACTGAAGCTTTCTTT
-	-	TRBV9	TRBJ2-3	CASSVVGEDTQYF	TGTGCCAGCAGCGTAGTAGGGGAAGATACGCAGTATTTT
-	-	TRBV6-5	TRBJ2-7	CASSYSIQGSGFEQYF	TGTGCCAGCAGTTACTCTATTCAGGGGTCCGGATTCGAGCAGTACTTC
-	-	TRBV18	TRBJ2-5	CASSSKAGLETQYF	TGTGCCAGCTCATCCAAAGCAGGGTTAGAGACCCAGTACTTC
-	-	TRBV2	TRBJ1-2	CASSESPVSYGYTF	TGTGCCAGCAGTGAATCCCCCGTTTCATATGGCTACACCTTC
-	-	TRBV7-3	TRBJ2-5	CASSLRGGGSPETQYF	TGTGCCAGCAGCTTAAGGGGAGGCGGATCCCCAGAGACCCAGTACTTC
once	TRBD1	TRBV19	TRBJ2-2	CASSHWGTGAGGELFF	TGTGCCAGTAGCCACTGGGGGACAGGGGCGGGCGGGGAGCTGTTTTTT
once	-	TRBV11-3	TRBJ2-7	CASSLGLATYEQYF	TGTGCCAGCAGCTTAGGTCTAGCTACGTACGAGCAGTACTTC
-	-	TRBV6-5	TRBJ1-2	CASSPRVNYGYTF	TGTGCCAGCAGTCCCAGGGTGAATTATGGCTACACCTTC
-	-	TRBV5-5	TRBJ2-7	CASSLEYEQYF	TGTGCCAGCAGCTTGGAGTACGAGCAGTACTTC
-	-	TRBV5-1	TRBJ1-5	CASSPTGLGNQPQHF	TGCGCCAGCAGCCCAACAGGGCTGGGCAATCAGCCCCAGCATTTT
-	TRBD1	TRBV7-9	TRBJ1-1	CASSPTGLNTEAFF	TGTGCCAGCAGCCCGACAGGGCTGAACACTGAAGCTTTCTTT
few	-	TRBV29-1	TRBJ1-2	CSVVTGIRAYTF	TGCAGCGTTGTGACAGGTATAAGGGCGTACACCTTC
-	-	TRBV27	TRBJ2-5	CASSLSGVETQYF	TGTGCCAGCAGTTTATCAGGGGTTGAGACCCAGTACTTC
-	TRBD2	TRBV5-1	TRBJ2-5	CASRLPEGLAGVETQYF	TGCGCCAGCAGACTCCCGGAGGGACTAGCGGGAGTCGAGACCCAGTACTTC
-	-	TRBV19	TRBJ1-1	CASSRGRGNTEAFF	TGTGCCAGTAGTAGGGGCAGGGGTAACACTGAAGCTTTCTTT
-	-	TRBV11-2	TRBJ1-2	CASSFGAVDGYTF	TGTGCCAGCAGCTTTGGGGCGGTGGATGGCTACACCTTC
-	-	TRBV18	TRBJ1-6	CASSQSSISGGVASPLHF	TGTGCCAGCTCACAGTCCTCAATATCCGGGGGCGTCGCTTCACCCCTCCACTTT
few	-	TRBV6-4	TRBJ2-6	CASRTRAEGANVLTF	TGTGCCTCTCGGACCAGGGCAGAGGGGGCCAACGTCCTGACTTTC
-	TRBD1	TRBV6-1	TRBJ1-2	CASSDGTARVYGYTF	TGTGCCAGCAGTGACGGGACAGCTAGGGTCTATGGCTACACCTTC
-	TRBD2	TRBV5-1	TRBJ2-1	CASNLAGGLGNEQFF	TGCGCCAGCAACTTAGCGGGAGGGCTAGGCAATGAGCAGTTCTTC
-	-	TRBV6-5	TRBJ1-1	CASSYSENTEAFF	TGTGCCAGCAGTTACTCGGAGAACACTGAAGCTTTCTTT
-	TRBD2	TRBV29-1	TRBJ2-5	CSVAGRVSETQYF	TGCAGCGTGGCGGGGAGGGTGTCGGAGACCCAGTACTTC
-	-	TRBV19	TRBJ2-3	CASSQRDTQYF	TGTGCCAGTTCTCAGCGGGATACGCAGTATTTT
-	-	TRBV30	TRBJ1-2	CAWSQGGGYTF	TGTGCCTGGAGCCAGGGAGGAGGCTACACCTTC
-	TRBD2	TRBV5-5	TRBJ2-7	CASRVRLAGGEQYF	TGTGCCAGCAGGGTGAGGCTAGCGGGGGGCGAGCAGTACTTC
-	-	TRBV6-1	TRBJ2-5	CASSVGVRETQYF	TGTGCCAGCAGCGTGGGGGTCAGAGAGACCCAGTACTTC
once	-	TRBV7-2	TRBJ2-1	CASSWREFYNEQFF	TGTGCCAGCAGCTGGCGGGAATTCTACAATGAGCAGTTCTTC
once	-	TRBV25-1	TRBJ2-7	CASSGFVGAGYEQYF	TGTGCCAGCAGTGGTTTTGTGGGGGCAGGATACGAGCAGTACTTC
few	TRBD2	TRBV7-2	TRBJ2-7	CASSSTGGSEQYF	TGTGCCAGCAGCTCCACGGGAGGGTCCGAGCAGTACTTC
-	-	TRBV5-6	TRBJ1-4	CASSLFPPGGGKLFF	TGTGCCAGCAGCTTGTTTCCTCCGGGCGGAGGGAAACTGTTTTTT
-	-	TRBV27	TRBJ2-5	CASSSQETQYF	TGTGCCAGCAGTTCTCAAGAGACCCAGTACTTC